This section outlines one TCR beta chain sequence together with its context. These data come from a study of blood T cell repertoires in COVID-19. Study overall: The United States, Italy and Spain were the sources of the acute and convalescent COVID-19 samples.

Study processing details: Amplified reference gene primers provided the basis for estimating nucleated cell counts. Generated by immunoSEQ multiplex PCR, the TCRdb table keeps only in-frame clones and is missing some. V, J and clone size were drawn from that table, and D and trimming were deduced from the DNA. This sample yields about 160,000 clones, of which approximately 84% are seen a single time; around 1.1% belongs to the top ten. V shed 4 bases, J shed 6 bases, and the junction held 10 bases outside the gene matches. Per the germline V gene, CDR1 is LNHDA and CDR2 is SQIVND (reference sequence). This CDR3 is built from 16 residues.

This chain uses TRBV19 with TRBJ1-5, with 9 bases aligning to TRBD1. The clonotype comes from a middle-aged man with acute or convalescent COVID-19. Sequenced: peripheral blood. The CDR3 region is CASSSNGQGQAQPQHF. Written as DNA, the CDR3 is TGTGCCAGTAGTAGCAACGGACAGGGGCAGGCTCAGCCCCAGCATTTT.